The clone carrying this T cell receptor (beta chain) appeared a single time. Its specificity is unknown. TCRdb's copy holds only in-frame clones and misses some; the assay was immunoSEQ multiplex PCR. The profile shows more than 2,000,000 clones, approximately 95% of them singletons. It was into CD45RA+ naive and CD45RA-negative memory subsets that the CD4+ cells were split. This record comes from a study of shared clonotypes between healthy human individuals. For the study at large: The people who gave samples were a couple of women and a few men aged 18 to 49. Findings and caveats of the study: At large depth, rarefaction still showed sorted-subset sequencing to be incomplete. Clonotypes which were not shared had lower generation probabilities than clonotypes that all four donors shared.

This CDR3 region has 14 residues. Per the germline V gene, CDR1 is SQVTM and CDR2 is ANQGSEA. Trimming cost V 6 bases and J 2 bases, with 14 bases left between them. The clonotype comes from a man between 18 and 35 years old in good health. Some clones in this sample may be carry-over from other donors' samples. The V call is TRBV29-1, the J call TRBJ1-3; tentatively, D is TRBD1 (5 bases). The specimen sequenced was naive CD4+ T cells from PBMCs. Specified subset: CD45RA+ positively selected. CDR3 nucleotides: TGCAGCGTAGGGGACGCCGCGACTGGAAACACCATATATTTT. Amino acid sequence: CSVGDAATGNTIYF.